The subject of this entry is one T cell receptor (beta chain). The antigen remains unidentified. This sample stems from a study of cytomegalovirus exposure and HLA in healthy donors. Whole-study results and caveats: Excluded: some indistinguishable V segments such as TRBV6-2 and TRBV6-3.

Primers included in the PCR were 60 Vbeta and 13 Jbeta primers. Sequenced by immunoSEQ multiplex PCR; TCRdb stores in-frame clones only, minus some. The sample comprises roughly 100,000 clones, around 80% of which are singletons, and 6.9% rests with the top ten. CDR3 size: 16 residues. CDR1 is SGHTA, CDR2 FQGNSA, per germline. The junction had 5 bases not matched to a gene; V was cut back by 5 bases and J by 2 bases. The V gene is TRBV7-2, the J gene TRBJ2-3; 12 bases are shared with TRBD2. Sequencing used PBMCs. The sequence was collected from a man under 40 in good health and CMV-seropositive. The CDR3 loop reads CASSQASGGVTDTQYF. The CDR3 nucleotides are TGTGCCAGCAGCCAGGCTAGCGGGGGGGTCACAGATACGCAGTATTTT. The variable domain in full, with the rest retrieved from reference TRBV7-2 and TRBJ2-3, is GAGVSQSPSNKVTEKGKDVELRCDPISGHTALYWYRQSLGQGLEFLIYFQGNSAPDKSGLPSDRFSAERTGGSVSTLTIQRTQQEDSAVYLCASSQASGGVTDTQYFGPGTRLTVL.